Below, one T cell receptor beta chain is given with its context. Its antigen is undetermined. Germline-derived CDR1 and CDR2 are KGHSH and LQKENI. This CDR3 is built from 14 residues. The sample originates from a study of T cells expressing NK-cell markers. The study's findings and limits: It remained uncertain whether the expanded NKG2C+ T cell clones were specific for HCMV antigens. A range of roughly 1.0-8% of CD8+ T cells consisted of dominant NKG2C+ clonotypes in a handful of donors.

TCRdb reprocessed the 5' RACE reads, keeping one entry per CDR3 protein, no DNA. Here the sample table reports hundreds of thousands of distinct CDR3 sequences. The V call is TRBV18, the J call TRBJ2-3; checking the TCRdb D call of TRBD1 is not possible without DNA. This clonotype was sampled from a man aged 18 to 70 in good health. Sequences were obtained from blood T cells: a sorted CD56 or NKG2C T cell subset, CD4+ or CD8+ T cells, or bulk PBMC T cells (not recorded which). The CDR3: CASSRNNRGDTQYF.